The rows below give T cell receptor beta chains drawn from one sample of a study of CD8 T cells in ankylosing spondylitis. TCRdb called the 5' RACE reads again in MiXCR, with one record for every CDR3 protein. The table shows around 770,000 distinct CDR3 sequences, with 10% to 15% occurring only once. Sequencing was performed on blood, either unsorted or a sorted T cell fraction (not recorded which). All receptors derive from a male donor with ankylosing spondylitis. Each CDR3 is given without its conserved first and last residue. Fields, in order: V gene, CDR3 protein.

V: TRBV5-1
CDR3: ASSNHNTEAF

V: TRBV28
CDR3: ASNVAGRAVGYT

V: TRBV6-1
CDR3: ASSEAIGYFYEQY

V: TRBV9
CDR3: ASSRGTSGSSYNEQF

V: TRBV28
CDR3: ASLDRRNTGELF

V: TRBV6-1
CDR3: ASRKDGQSYEQY

V: TRBV20-1
CDR3: SARLPGLRNTEAF

V: TRBV9
CDR3: ASSVDRWQGGTEAF

V: TRBV6-5
CDR3: ASSYRAGTLPEAF

V: TRBV20-1
CDR3: SANQGQGDEQY

V: TRBV29-1
CDR3: SVKGGDVLFEQY

V: TRBV6-1
CDR3: ASSPVRPNYGYT

V: TRBV28
CDR3: AAGASNTEAF

V: TRBV13
CDR3: ASSFLDRRNTEAF

V: TRBV7-6
CDR3: ASSVRDRVDEQY

V: TRBV14
CDR3: ASSQGFWETQY

V: TRBV20-1
CDR3: SATRESGEQY

V: TRBV6-1
CDR3: ASAWTEHSYEQY

V: TRBV5-1
CDR3: ASKPDSTDTQY

V: TRBV18
CDR3: ASSPPGQGASVIQY

V: TRBV12-3/TRBV12-4
CDR3: ASSLTSTANTEAF

V: TRBV6-1
CDR3: ASSVDQSSYNEQF

V: TRBV5-1
CDR3: ASSLGGTQTYEQY

V: TRBV7-8
CDR3: ASSPSGLAGTEQF

V: TRBV6-2/TRBV6-3
CDR3: ASSYSGIDTQY

V: TRBV10-1
CDR3: ASSGGTGVDSGNTIY

V: TRBV7-2
CDR3: ASTLTSGRAFYEQY

V: TRBV5-1
CDR3: ASSGVGGINRAF

V: TRBV7-9
CDR3: ASLPTVTDTQY

V: TRBV15
CDR3: ATSRDAGFTDTQY

V: TRBV7-6
CDR3: ASSAFRSGGADTQY

V: TRBV11-2
CDR3: ASSFRQTGELF

V: TRBV18
CDR3: ASSPPGTDRSYEQY

V: TRBV7-9
CDR3: ASSLAMDIQY

V: TRBV7-2
CDR3: ASSSAGTSGRAGTQY

V: TRBV10-3
CDR3: AISRSGRGETQY

V: TRBV5-1
CDR3: ASSLDEWGPQH

V: TRBV6-1
CDR3: ASSGPATNYGYT

V: TRBV5-1
CDR3: ASSYFGTNTEAF

V: TRBV6-1
CDR3: ASREGPGPEELF

V: TRBV6-5
CDR3: ASSFGPANTGELF

V: TRBV7-2
CDR3: ASSFRREGSYEQY

V: TRBV18
CDR3: ASSPRQPATNEKLF

V: TRBV20-1
CDR3: SARLAGGGTDTQY

V: TRBV20-1
CDR3: SAGGGVDEQY

V: TRBV29-1
CDR3: SVRSQDTQY

V: TRBV7-9
CDR3: ASSRGAGARSDTQY

V: TRBV5-1
CDR3: ASASGDTIY

V: TRBV20-1
CDR3: SARRTSNTGELF

V: TRBV12-3/TRBV12-4
CDR3: ASSQQGAKTEAF

V: TRBV5-1
CDR3: ASSGGAFQETQY